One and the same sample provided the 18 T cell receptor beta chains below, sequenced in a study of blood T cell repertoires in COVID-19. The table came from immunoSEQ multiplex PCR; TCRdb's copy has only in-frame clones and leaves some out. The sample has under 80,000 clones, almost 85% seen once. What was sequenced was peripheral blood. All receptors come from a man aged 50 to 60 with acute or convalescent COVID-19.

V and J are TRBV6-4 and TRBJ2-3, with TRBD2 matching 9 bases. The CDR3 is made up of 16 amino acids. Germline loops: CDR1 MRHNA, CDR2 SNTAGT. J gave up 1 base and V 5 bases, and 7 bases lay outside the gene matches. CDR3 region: CASSPNSGSGTDTQYF. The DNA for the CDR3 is TGTGCCAGCAGTCCCAATAGCGGGAGTGGCACAGATACGCAGTATTTT.

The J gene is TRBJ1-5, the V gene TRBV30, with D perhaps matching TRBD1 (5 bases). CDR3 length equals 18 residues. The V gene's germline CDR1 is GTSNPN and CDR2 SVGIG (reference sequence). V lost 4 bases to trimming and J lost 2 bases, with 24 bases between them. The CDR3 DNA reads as TGTGCCTGGACTAACCACGGGGGAGTTGGAGGAGGCAATCAGCCCCAGCATTTT. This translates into CAWTNHGGVGGGNQPQHF.

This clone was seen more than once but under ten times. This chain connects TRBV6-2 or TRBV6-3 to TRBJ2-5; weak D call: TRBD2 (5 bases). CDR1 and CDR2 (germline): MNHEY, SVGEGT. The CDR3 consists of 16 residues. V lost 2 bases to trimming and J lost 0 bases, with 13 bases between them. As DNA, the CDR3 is TGTGCCAGCAGTTACCCCCTGGACTTGTACCAAGAGACCCAGTACTTC. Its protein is CASSYPLDLYQETQYF.

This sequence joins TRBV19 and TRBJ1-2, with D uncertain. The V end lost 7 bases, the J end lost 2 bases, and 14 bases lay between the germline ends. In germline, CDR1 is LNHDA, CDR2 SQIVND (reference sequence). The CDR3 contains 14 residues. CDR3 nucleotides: TGTGCCAGTACCCGTGGGCAGATAAACTATGGCTACACCTTC. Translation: CASTRGQINYGYTF.

Written as DNA, the CDR3 is TGTGCCAGTAGTCCCCCCCGACAGCGCAATAGTTCACCCCTCCACTTT. Residues: CASSPPRQRNSSPLHF. V and J are TRBV19 and TRBJ1-6; D is possibly TRBD1 (5 bases). The CDR3 has 16 amino acids. The germline gives CDR1 LNHDA, CDR2 SQIVND (reference sequence). V shed 5 bases and J shed 9 bases, with 20 bases lying between them.

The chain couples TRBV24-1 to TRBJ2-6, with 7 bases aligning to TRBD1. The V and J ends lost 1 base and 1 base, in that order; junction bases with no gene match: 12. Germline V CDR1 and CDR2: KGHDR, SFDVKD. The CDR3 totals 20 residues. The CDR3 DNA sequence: TGTGCCACCAGTGATTTTAGGCGAAGGGGGCGGGTATCTGGGGCCAACGTCCTGACTTTC. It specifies CATSDFRRRGRVSGANVLTF.

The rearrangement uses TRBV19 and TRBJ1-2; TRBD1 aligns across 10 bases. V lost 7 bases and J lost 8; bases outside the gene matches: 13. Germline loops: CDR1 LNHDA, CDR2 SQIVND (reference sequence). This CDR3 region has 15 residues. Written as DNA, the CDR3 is TGTGCCAGTATCACCACCGGGACAGGGGAGGCCGGCTACACCTTC. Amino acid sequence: CASITTGTGEAGYTF. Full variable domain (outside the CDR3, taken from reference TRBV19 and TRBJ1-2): DGGITQSPKYLFRKEGQNVTLSCEQNLNHDAMYWYRQDPGQGLRLIYYSQIVNDFQKGDIAEGYSVSREKKESFPLTVTSAQKNPTAFYLCASITTGTGEAGYTFGSGTRLTVV.

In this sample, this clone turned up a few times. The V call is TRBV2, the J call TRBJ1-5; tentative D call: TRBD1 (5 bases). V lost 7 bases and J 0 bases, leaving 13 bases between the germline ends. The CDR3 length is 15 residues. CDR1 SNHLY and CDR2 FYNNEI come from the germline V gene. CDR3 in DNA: TGTGCCAGCACAGACAGCGGGTATAGCAATCAGCCCCAGCATTTT. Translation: CASTDSGYSNQPQHF.

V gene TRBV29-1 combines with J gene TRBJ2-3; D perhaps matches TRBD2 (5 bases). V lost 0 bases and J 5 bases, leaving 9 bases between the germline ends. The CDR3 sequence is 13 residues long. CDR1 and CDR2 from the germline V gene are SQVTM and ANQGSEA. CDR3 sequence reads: CSVEEAEGDTQYF. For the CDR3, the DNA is TGCAGCGTTGAAGAAGCGGAAGGAGATACGCAGTATTTT.

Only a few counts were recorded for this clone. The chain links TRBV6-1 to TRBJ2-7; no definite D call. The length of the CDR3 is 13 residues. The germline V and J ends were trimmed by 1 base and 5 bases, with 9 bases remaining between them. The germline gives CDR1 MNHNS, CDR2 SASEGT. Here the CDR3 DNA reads TGTGCCAGCAGTGAAGTAAATTATAACGAGCAGTACTTC. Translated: CASSEVNYNEQYF.

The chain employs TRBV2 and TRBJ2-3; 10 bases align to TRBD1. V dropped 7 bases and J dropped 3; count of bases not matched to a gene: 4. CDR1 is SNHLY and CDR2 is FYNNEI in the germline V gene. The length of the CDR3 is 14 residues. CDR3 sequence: CASTRDRGTDTQYF. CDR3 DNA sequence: TGTGCCAGCACCCGGGACAGGGGAACAGATACGCAGTATTTT.

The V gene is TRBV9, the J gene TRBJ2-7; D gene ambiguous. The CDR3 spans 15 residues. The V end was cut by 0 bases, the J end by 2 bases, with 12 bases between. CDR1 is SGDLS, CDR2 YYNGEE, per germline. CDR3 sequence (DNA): TGTGCCAGCAGCGTAGGCCCAGGCGACCCCTACGAGCAGTACTTC. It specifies CASSVGPGDPYEQYF.

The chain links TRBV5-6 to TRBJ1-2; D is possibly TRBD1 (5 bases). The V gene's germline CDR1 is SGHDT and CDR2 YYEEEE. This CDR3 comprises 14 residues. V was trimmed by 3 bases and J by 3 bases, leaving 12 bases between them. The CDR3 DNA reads TGTGCCAGCAGCTACCGTGGGGGGGACTATGGCTACACCTTC. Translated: CASSYRGGDYGYTF.

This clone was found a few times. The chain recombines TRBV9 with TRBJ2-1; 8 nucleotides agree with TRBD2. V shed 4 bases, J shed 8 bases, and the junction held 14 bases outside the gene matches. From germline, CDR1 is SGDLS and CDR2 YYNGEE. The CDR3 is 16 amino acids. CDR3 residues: CASSFRTSRSEDEQFF. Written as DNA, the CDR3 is TGTGCCAGCAGCTTCCGGACTAGCCGGAGTGAAGATGAGCAGTTCTTC.

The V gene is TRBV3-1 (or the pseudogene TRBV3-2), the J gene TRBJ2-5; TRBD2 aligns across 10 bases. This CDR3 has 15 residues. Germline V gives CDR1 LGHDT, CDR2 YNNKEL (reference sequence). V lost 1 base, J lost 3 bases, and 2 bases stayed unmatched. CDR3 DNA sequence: TGTGCCAGCAGCCAAGCGCTAGCGGGAGAAGAGACCCAGTACTTC. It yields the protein CASSQALAGEETQYF.

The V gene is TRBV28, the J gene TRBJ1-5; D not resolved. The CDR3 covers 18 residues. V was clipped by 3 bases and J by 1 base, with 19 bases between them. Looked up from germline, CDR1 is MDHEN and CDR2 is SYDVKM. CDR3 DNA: TGTGCCAGCAGTTTGGCCCCGCTCCCGGGAGGGAGCAATCAGCCCCAGCATTTT. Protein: CASSLAPLPGGSNQPQHF.

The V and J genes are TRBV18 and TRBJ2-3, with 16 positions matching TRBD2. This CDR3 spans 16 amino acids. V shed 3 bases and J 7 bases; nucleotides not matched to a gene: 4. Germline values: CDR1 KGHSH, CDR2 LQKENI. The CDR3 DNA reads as TGTGCCAGCTCACCGGGACTAGCGGGAGGGCTCCATACGCAGTATTTT. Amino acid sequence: CASSPGLAGGLHTQYF.

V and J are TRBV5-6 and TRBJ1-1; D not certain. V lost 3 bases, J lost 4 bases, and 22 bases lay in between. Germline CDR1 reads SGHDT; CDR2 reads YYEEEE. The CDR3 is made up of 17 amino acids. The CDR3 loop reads CASSSEASNTRSTEAFF. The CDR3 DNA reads TGTGCCAGCAGCTCGGAGGCAAGCAATACGCGAAGCACTGAAGCTTTCTTT.